The clone carrying this T cell receptor beta chain came up once. This record belongs to a study of T cell responses to AZD1222 COVID-19 vaccine. The CDR3 sequence is 17 residues long. Germline V CDR1 and CDR2: MNHEY, SMNVEV (reference sequence). Trimming took 5 bases from V and 5 from J; bases not matched to a gene: 14. This table comes from immunoSEQ multiplex PCR, and its TCRdb copy is limited to in-frame clones, with some not included. The sample comprises 95,000 to 110,000 clones, over 85% of which are singletons, and about 5% rests with the top ten. The gene calls are TRBV27 and TRBJ2-5; 10 nucleotides align to TRBD1. The TCR was taken from an adult in good health. Sequenced material: peripheral blood, taken on day 0 of AZD1222 vaccination. The CDR3 sequence: CASSPLTGGGLGETQYF. CDR3 DNA sequence: TGTGCCAGCAGTCCTCTGACAGGGGGCGGGTTGGGGGAGACCCAGTACTTC.